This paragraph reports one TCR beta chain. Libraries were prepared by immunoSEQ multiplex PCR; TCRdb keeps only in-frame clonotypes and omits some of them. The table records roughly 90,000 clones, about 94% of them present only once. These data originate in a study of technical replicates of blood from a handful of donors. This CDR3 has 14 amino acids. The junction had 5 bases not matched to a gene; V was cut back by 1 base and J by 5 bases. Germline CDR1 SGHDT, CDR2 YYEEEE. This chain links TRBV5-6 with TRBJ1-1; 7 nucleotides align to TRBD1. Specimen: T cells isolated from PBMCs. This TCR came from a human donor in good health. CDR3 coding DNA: TGTGCCAGCAGCTTGAGGGGGCTGGGGACTGAAGCTTTCTTT. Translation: CASSLRGLGTEAFF.